These T cell receptor beta chains were read from a single sample in a study of T cell responses to AZD1222 COVID-19 vaccine. Repertoires were generated with immunoSEQ multiplex PCR, while TCRdb's copy carries only in-frame clones and drops some. The top ten hold about 5.5% of the sample, which has some 140,000 clones, 70% to 90% seen once. The source was peripheral blood, collected on day 0 of AZD1222 vaccination. These receptors were collected from an adult in good health. Each CDR3 is given with its conserved first and last residue.

V gene: TRBV11-2; J gene: TRBJ2-5; CDR3 protein: CASSLGGLGRGETQYF
V gene: TRBV7-9; J gene: TRBJ2-7; CDR3 protein: CASSLLSAYEQYF
V gene: TRBV4-1; J gene: TRBJ1-1; CDR3 protein: CASRKIGGSGTEAFF
V gene: TRBV11-3; J gene: TRBJ1-1; CDR3 protein: CASSLDGGRMNTEAFF
V gene: TRBV7-9; J gene: TRBJ2-2; CDR3 protein: CASSWDRGRRELFF
V gene: TRBV4-2; J gene: TRBJ1-2; CDR3 protein: CASSQEDNLQDGYTF
V gene: TRBV7-9; J gene: TRBJ2-7; CDR3 protein: CASSALTDDEQYF
V gene: TRBV14; J gene: TRBJ2-1; CDR3 protein: CASSPWTGGNEQFF
V gene: TRBV7-2; J gene: TRBJ2-1; CDR3 protein: CASSSRLGEYYNEQFF
V gene: TRBV29-1; J gene: TRBJ2-1; CDR3 protein: CSSEPISGRGNEQFF
V gene: TRBV14; J gene: TRBJ1-4; CDR3 protein: CASRGFGEDDWGKLFF
V gene: TRBV30; J gene: TRBJ1-6; CDR3 protein: CAWMYKAGTNSPLHF
V gene: TRBV13; J gene: TRBJ2-7; CDR3 protein: CASSARFREQYF
V gene: TRBV5-1; J gene: TRBJ2-1; CDR3 protein: CASSPGGAASYNEQFF
V gene: TRBV19; J gene: TRBJ1-1; CDR3 protein: CASDRGFEAFF
V gene: TRBV4-2; J gene: TRBJ2-7; CDR3 protein: CASSQGTSGSSYEQYF